A selection of T cell receptor beta chains follows, all from one sample in a study of a mutant IDH1 vaccine in newly diagnosed glioma. No cognate antigen is known for these TCRs. The method was immunoSEQ multiplex PCR; TCRdb's version includes in-frame clones alone and lacks a portion of them. The data contain about 30,000 clones, around four fifths of them singletons. The material sequenced was PBMCs, taken from a glioma patient whose treatment included an IDH1 peptide vaccine. The source is a young man with glioma. CDR3s include the opening cysteine and the closing phenylalanine or tryptophan. Clone size appears in some rows only: once, few, many, or a class for an expanded clone.

clone_size: NA
v_call: TRBV29-1
j_call: TRBJ1-1
cdr3_aa: CSVGDRQDTEAFF

clone_size: NA
v_call: TRBV6-6
j_call: TRBJ2-1
cdr3_aa: CASSYPGTPEANEQFF

clone_size: few
v_call: TRBV19
j_call: TRBJ1-6
cdr3_aa: CASSGGQWSSYNSPLHF

clone_size: NA
v_call: TRBV4-1
j_call: TRBJ2-5
cdr3_aa: CASSDTGAAETQYF

clone_size: NA
v_call: TRBV25-1
j_call: TRBJ1-2
cdr3_aa: CASSQEIGYTF

clone_size: NA
v_call: TRBV5-1
j_call: TRBJ2-1
cdr3_aa: CASSLIHNEQFF

clone_size: few
v_call: TRBV19
j_call: TRBJ1-2
cdr3_aa: CASSGRTGGFYGYTF

clone_size: NA
v_call: TRBV5-1
j_call: TRBJ2-7
cdr3_aa: CASSRTGEVGYEQYF

clone_size: NA
v_call: TRBV19
j_call: TRBJ2-7
cdr3_aa: CASSIPLTSGTYEQYF

clone_size: NA
v_call: TRBV7-8
j_call: TRBJ1-1
cdr3_aa: CASSLRETTEAFF

clone_size: few
v_call: TRBV4-3
j_call: TRBJ1-3
cdr3_aa: CASSQYTGDGNTIYF

clone_size: once
v_call: TRBV2
j_call: TRBJ2-2
cdr3_aa: CASSTGEDGELFF

clone_size: NA
v_call: TRBV5-4
j_call: TRBJ1-1
cdr3_aa: CASSLAGQGFNTEAFF

clone_size: NA
v_call: TRBV11-3
j_call: TRBJ2-3
cdr3_aa: CASSGGYGLAASTQYF

clone_size: once
v_call: TRBV7-2
j_call: TRBJ2-5
cdr3_aa: CASSLVGTSSRETQYF

clone_size: NA
v_call: TRBV30
j_call: TRBJ1-4
cdr3_aa: CAWGWGANEKLFF

clone_size: once
v_call: TRBV28
j_call: TRBJ2-7
cdr3_aa: CASSLPYEQYF

clone_size: NA
v_call: TRBV5-5
j_call: TRBJ1-1
cdr3_aa: CASSVGTNMNTEAFF

clone_size: NA
v_call: TRBV5-5
j_call: TRBJ2-2
cdr3_aa: CASSLDAGAWELFF

clone_size: NA
v_call: TRBV19
j_call: TRBJ1-4
cdr3_aa: CASSPGQGDYEKLFF

clone_size: NA
v_call: TRBV4-1
j_call: TRBJ1-1
cdr3_aa: CASSQGQGRHTEAFF

clone_size: NA
v_call: TRBV6-4
j_call: TRBJ2-1
cdr3_aa: CASSDSTSGGHEQFF

clone_size: NA
v_call: TRBV30
j_call: TRBJ1-4
cdr3_aa: CACYREVEEKLFF

clone_size: NA
v_call: TRBV6-5
j_call: TRBJ1-6
cdr3_aa: CASRNRGTPLHF

clone_size: few
v_call: TRBV30
j_call: TRBJ1-2
cdr3_aa: CAWTPGPSSGYTF

clone_size: NA
v_call: TRBV9
j_call: TRBJ1-6
cdr3_aa: CASSSRGSSYNSPLHF

clone_size: NA
v_call: TRBV5-1
j_call: TRBJ2-5
cdr3_aa: CASSSNTGQAETQYF

clone_size: once
v_call: TRBV5-6
j_call: TRBJ2-2
cdr3_aa: CASSFWGSNTGELFF

clone_size: NA
v_call: TRBV11-2
j_call: TRBJ2-2
cdr3_aa: CASSLGRSDTGELFF

clone_size: NA
v_call: TRBV5-1
j_call: TRBJ2-5
cdr3_aa: CASSLLTGSETQYF

clone_size: NA
v_call: TRBV29-1
j_call: TRBJ2-7
cdr3_aa: CSVANRPGQGAKEQYF

clone_size: NA
v_call: TRBV6-1
j_call: TRBJ2-7
cdr3_aa: CASRPGQGMGEQYF

clone_size: NA
v_call: TRBV4-3
j_call: TRBJ1-6
cdr3_aa: CASSLIPGPGNSPLHF

clone_size: NA
v_call: TRBV5-1
j_call: TRBJ2-5
cdr3_aa: CASSPRDTSETQYF

clone_size: NA
v_call: TRBV6-1
j_call: TRBJ1-5
cdr3_aa: CASSETLQGADQPQHF

clone_size: NA
v_call: TRBV2
j_call: TRBJ2-1
cdr3_aa: CASSAKSSYNEQFF

clone_size: few
v_call: TRBV9
j_call: TRBJ2-5
cdr3_aa: CASSVGDYQETQYF

clone_size: NA
v_call: TRBV30
j_call: TRBJ1-1
cdr3_aa: CAWRTSSWNTEAFF

clone_size: NA
v_call: TRBV27
j_call: TRBJ2-7
cdr3_aa: CASSFGLAEPYEQYF

clone_size: NA
v_call: TRBV7-2
j_call: TRBJ1-5
cdr3_aa: CASSLAGGNQPQHF

clone_size: NA
v_call: TRBV5-1
j_call: TRBJ1-2
cdr3_aa: CASTPGPNYGYTF

clone_size: NA
v_call: TRBV13
j_call: TRBJ2-7
cdr3_aa: CASSFTTESEQYF

clone_size: NA
v_call: TRBV7-9
j_call: TRBJ1-2
cdr3_aa: CASSLGAAERDYTF

clone_size: NA
v_call: TRBV5-8
j_call: TRBJ1-1
cdr3_aa: CASSTWGFTEAFF

clone_size: NA
v_call: TRBV27
j_call: TRBJ2-2
cdr3_aa: CASSFKGTNTGELFF

clone_size: NA
v_call: TRBV27
j_call: TRBJ2-5
cdr3_aa: CASTRGSGETQYF

clone_size: NA
v_call: TRBV29-1
j_call: TRBJ1-2
cdr3_aa: CSVEDTGTGGGYGYTF

clone_size: NA
v_call: TRBV6-6
j_call: TRBJ1-1
cdr3_aa: CASSYSENTEAFF

clone_size: NA
v_call: TRBV7-8
j_call: TRBJ2-5
cdr3_aa: CASSNQGVGETQYF

clone_size: NA
v_call: TRBV30
j_call: TRBJ2-2
cdr3_aa: CASLWLNTGELFF